This T cell receptor beta chain comes out of a study of post-analysis software for immune sequencing data. Regarding this clonotype: The antigen remains undetermined.

The study's findings and limits: Compared with controls, patients had more of roughly five TRBV segments, including TRBV5-6, TRBV5-1 and TRBV20-1. Controls showed significantly higher normalized Chao1 diversity than did multiple sclerosis patients.

TCR beta libraries were prepared from cDNA with unique molecular identifiers. It was from roughly 1 to 10 million T cells that some 500,000 cDNA molecules came. TCRdb independently ran MiXCR on the PCR reads; one entry per CDR3 protein. Of 450,000 to 650,000 distinct CDR3 sequences in the sample, around 44% are singletons; the top ten hold around 1.7%. Trimming shortened V by 4 bases and J by 3 bases, and 22 bases separated the two germline ends. The CDR3 has 17 residues. Germline V gene sequence: CDR1 SNHLY, CDR2 FYNNEI. Sequenced: blood. The gene calls are TRBV2 and TRBJ2-7; no clear D gene. The receptor was derived from a girl between 10 and 17 years old with multiple sclerosis. DNA of the CDR3: TGTGCCAGCAGTGCTCGTCCCCTGGGTCCCCTGGGCTACGAGCAGTACTTC. This codes for CASSARPLGPLGYEQYF.